These 17 T cell receptor beta chains were all obtained from the same sample, sequenced in a study of blood T cell repertoires in COVID-19. The method was immunoSEQ multiplex PCR; TCRdb's version includes in-frame clones alone and lacks a portion of them. The data contain approximately 90,000 clones, 85% of them singletons. Sequencing used peripheral blood. Receptors were obtained from a man older than 75 with acute or convalescent COVID-19.

This chain connects TRBV14 to TRBJ1-3, with a weak D call TRBD1 (5 bases). V was cut by 0 bases and J by 2 bases, with 11 bases left in between. The CDR3 is made up of 16 amino acids. CDR1 is SGHDN and CDR2 is FVKESK in the germline V gene. CDR3 sequence reads: CASSQDLSGAGNTIYF. As DNA, the CDR3 is TGTGCCAGCAGCCAAGATCTGTCGGGGGCTGGAAACACCATATATTTT. Complete variable domain (other parts from reference TRBV14 and TRBJ1-3): EAGVTQFPSHSVIEKGQTVTLRCDPISGHDNLYWYRRVMGKEIKFLLHFVKESKQDESGMPNNRFLAERTGGTYSTLKVQPAELEDSGVYFCASSQDLSGAGNTIYFGEGSWLTVV.

This rearrangement joins TRBV5-1 to TRBJ2-1; 8 bases map to TRBD2. The V gene end was trimmed by 6 bases and the J gene end by 7 bases; junction bases not matched to a gene: 9. In germline, CDR1 is SGHRS, CDR2 YFSETQ. The CDR3 is 14 residues long. CDR3 nucleotides: TGCGCCAGCACCCAGGCGGGGGGAGTGAATGAGCAGTTCTTC. It specifies CASTQAGGVNEQFF.

Only one count was recorded for this clone. V is TRBV28 and J is TRBJ1-1, with D hard to call. V dropped 6 bases and J dropped 1 base, with 9 bases sitting between them. The germline gives CDR1 MDHEN, CDR2 SYDVKM. The CDR3 has 13 residues. The CDR3 loop reads CASRQPWNTEAFF. CDR3 coding DNA: TGTGCCAGCAGACAGCCGTGGAACACTGAAGCTTTCTTT.

The chain is built from TRBV29-1 and TRBJ2-3; 15 bases fit TRBD2. CDR1 and CDR2 (germline): SQVTM, ANQGSEA. The CDR3 is 15 amino acids. J was trimmed by 5 bases and V by 7 bases; bases with no gene match: 7. DNA of the CDR3: TGCAGCGCGCCGGGACTAGCGGGAGGCGGAGATACGCAGTATTTT. It specifies CSAPGLAGGGDTQYF.

The rearrangement uses TRBV19 and TRBJ2-7; 7 bases agree with TRBD1. The CDR3 spans 14 residues. Looked up from germline, CDR1 is LNHDA and CDR2 is SQIVND (reference sequence). Trimming at V came to 4 bases and at J to 1 base, leaving 4 bases not matched to a gene. Here the CDR3 reads CASSRTGQSYEQYF. DNA of the CDR3: TGTGCCAGTAGTAGGACAGGACAATCCTACGAGCAGTACTTC. Full variable domain (rest looked up from reference TRBV19 and TRBJ2-7): DGGITQSPKYLFRKEGQNVTLSCEQNLNHDAMYWYRQDPGQGLRLIYYSQIVNDFQKGDIAEGYSVSREKKESFPLTVTSAQKNPTAFYLCASSRTGQSYEQYFGPGTRLTVT.

This clone was observed a handful of times. V gene TRBV30 combines with J gene TRBJ1-6; D may be TRBD1 (5 bases). The CDR3 spans 13 residues. Trimming removed 2 bases at V and 8 bases at J, with 10 bases between. Germline V gene data show CDR1 as GTSNPN and CDR2 as SVGIG (reference sequence). This CDR3 is CAWSTTGDSPLHF. The CDR3 region has the DNA TGTGCCTGGAGTACCACGGGGGATTCACCCCTCCACTTT.

This clone was counted once. The rearrangement links TRBV4-2 to TRBJ2-1, with 8 bases matching TRBD2. In germline, CDR1 is LGHNA, CDR2 YNFKEQ. This CDR3 is built from 13 residues. V was pared by 3 bases and J by 8 bases, with 3 bases of the junction left unmatched. In nucleotides, the CDR3 is TGTGCCAGCAGCCAGGACGGGGGGGATGAGCAGTTCTTC. Residues: CASSQDGGDEQFF.

This chain connects TRBV6-5 to TRBJ1-5; TRBD1 aligns across 7 bases. Germline values: CDR1 MNHEY, CDR2 SVGAGI. J was trimmed by 7 bases and V by 2 bases; bases with no gene match: 8. The CDR3 is 15 amino acids. CDR3 amino acids: CASSYKTGSGQPQHF. The CDR3 DNA sequence: TGTGCCAGCAGTTACAAGACAGGGTCCGGGCAGCCCCAGCATTTT.

The rearrangement joins TRBV11-1 to TRBJ2-2; 10 nucleotides align to TRBD1. CDR3 length: 16 residues. V trimming: 5 bases; J trimming: 3 bases; junction bases outside the gene matches: 6. The germline gives CDR1 SGHAT, CDR2 FQDESV (reference sequence). The chain's CDR3 is CASSLRQGADTGELFF. DNA of the CDR3: TGTGCCAGCAGCCTCCGACAGGGGGCAGACACCGGGGAGCTGTTTTTT. The whole variable domain, filled in from reference TRBV11-1 and TRBJ2-2, reads EAEVAQSPRYKITEKSQAVAFWCDPISGHATLYWYRQILGQGPELLVQFQDESVVDDSQLPKDRFSAERLKGVDSTLKIQPAELGDSAMYLCASSLRQGADTGELFFGEGSRLTVL.

The chain employs TRBV27 and TRBJ1-1, with TRBD1 matching 10 bases. The germline gives CDR1 MNHEY, CDR2 SMNVEV (reference sequence). This CDR3 is 15 amino acids long. Trimming cost V 6 bases and J 1 base; bases outside gene matches: 5. The CDR3 loop reads CASSHRDRGNTEAFF. The CDR3 DNA reads as TGTGCCAGCAGCCACAGGGACAGGGGGAACACTGAAGCTTTCTTT.

The gene calls are TRBV4-3 and TRBJ2-5, with TRBD2 matching 9 bases. The CDR3 totals 16 residues. V was clipped by 4 bases and J by 1 base; unmatched bases: 7. Germline lookup yields CDR1 LGHNA and CDR2 YSLEER. The CDR3 sequence is CASSRGLAKPQETQYF. The DNA of the CDR3 is TGCGCCAGCAGCCGCGGACTAGCGAAGCCCCAAGAGACCCAGTACTTC.

The chain carries TRBV15 and TRBJ2-1; possibly TRBD1 for D (6 bases). Looked up from germline, CDR1 is LNHNV and CDR2 is YYDKDF (reference sequence). V was trimmed by 5 bases and J by 3 bases, leaving 23 bases between them. The CDR3 runs to 18 residues. The CDR3 spells CATSYQSRTATYYNEQFF. In DNA form, the CDR3 reads TGTGCCACCAGCTACCAGAGCAGGACAGCGACCTACTACAATGAGCAGTTCTTC. Full variable domain (missing parts from reference TRBV15 and TRBJ2-1): DAMVIQNPRYQVTQFGKPVTLSCSQTLNHNVMYWYQQKSSQAPKLLFHYYDKDFNNEADTPDNFQSRRPNTSFCFLDIRSPGLGDTAMYLCATSYQSRTATYYNEQFFGPGTRLTVL.

The chain combines TRBV18 with TRBJ1-3; weak D call: TRBD1 (5 bases). The CDR3 extends over 15 amino acids. Trimming removed 5 bases from V and 0 bases from J, with 11 bases in between. Germline CDR1 is KGHSH and CDR2 is LQKENI. The CDR3 nucleotides are TGTGCCAGCTCAAGCCGGGGACTCTCTGGAAACACCATATATTTT. Its protein is CASSSRGLSGNTIYF.

V and J are TRBV5-6 and TRBJ2-1; TRBD2 aligns across 13 bases. Per the germline V gene, CDR1 is SGHDT and CDR2 is YYEEEE. V was clipped by 2 bases and J by 4 bases; unmatched bases: 3. This CDR3 has 16 amino acids. The CDR3, as DNA: TGTGCCAGCAGCTTTCGGACTAGCGGGAGTTACAATGAGCAGTTCTTC. It encodes CASSFRTSGSYNEQFF.

This chain connects TRBV3-1 (or the pseudogene TRBV3-2) to TRBJ2-7, with TRBD1 matching 7 bases. This CDR3 region has 12 residues. V was clipped by 4 bases and J by 4 bases; unmatched bases: 1. CDR1 is LGHDT, CDR2 YNNKEL, per germline (reference sequence). The CDR3 DNA follows: TGTGCCAGCAGCCCAGGGGGTTACGAGCAGTACTTC. Residues: CASSPGGYEQYF.

This clone was recorded only once. The chain joins TRBV4-1 to TRBJ2-1, with D possibly being TRBD1 (6 bases). The germline gives CDR1 MGHRA, CDR2 YSYEKL. V lost 0 bases to trimming and J lost 5 bases, with 20 bases between them. The length of the CDR3 is 18 residues. CDR3 nucleotides: TGCGCCAGCAGCCAAGACCTCCCGGACAGCCATGCTAACAATGAGCAGTTCTTC. It is translated as CASSQDLPDSHANNEQFF.

Points on this clone: The junction and the germline gene differ at one end; a read error may be behind it. V and J are TRBV18 and TRBJ2-2; D is uncertain. Germline CDR1 is KGHSH and CDR2 is LQKENI. This CDR3 is 13 amino acids long. This CDR3 is CASTPSDTGELFF. CDR3 sequence (DNA): TGTGCCAGCACACCTAGTGACACCGGGGAGCTGTTTTTT.